A single sample gave rise to the 5 T cell receptor beta chains below, sequenced in a study of post-analysis software for immune sequencing data. Study-level results: TRBV segments more frequent in patients than in controls numbered several and included TRBV5-6, TRBV5-1 and TRBV20-1.

For these receptors, no antigen is known. Unique molecular identifiers had been added to the TCR beta cDNA libraries. TCRdb processed the PCR reads anew with MiXCR; each CDR3 protein has one entry. This sample has about 770,000 distinct CDR3 sequences; just over 45% occur once, and the top ten carry 4.9%. Sequencing input: blood. The receptors were gathered from a girl aged 10-17 years with multiple sclerosis.

This chain connects TRBV10-3 to TRBJ2-3; D may correspond to TRBD1 or TRBD2 (5 bases each). Germline V gene sequence: CDR1 ENHRY, CDR2 SYGVKD. The V end lost 6 bases, the J end lost 1 base, and 17 bases lay between the germline ends. CDR3 length: 16 residues. CDR3 nucleotides: TGTGCCATCAGGGACCGGACAAACGGGGGCACAGATACGCAGTATTTT. It is translated as CAIRDRTNGGTDTQYF.

This clonotype was observed a single time. This chain joins TRBV28 and TRBJ2-5; D is unclear. The assigned J gene may be wrong: the sequence end matches TRBJ2-7 better. The germline V gene encodes CDR1 MDHEN and CDR2 SYDVKM. The CDR3 totals 17 residues. CDR3 DNA: TGTGCCAGCAGTTTATCCACAATCGGACGAACAACCTACGAGCAGTACTTC. Translated, it gives CASSLSTIGRTTYEQYF.

The chain joins TRBV12-3 or TRBV12-4 to TRBJ1-5, with a weak D call TRBD1 (6 bases). Trimming shortened V by 7 bases and J by 6 bases, and 13 bases separated the two germline ends. The CDR3 has 13 residues. CDR3 DNA sequence: TGTGCCAGCACTCCACAGGGTCCTCAGCCCCAGCATTTT. Its protein product is CASTPQGPQPQHF.

V gene TRBV15 combines with J gene TRBJ2-7; no reliable D call. CDR3 length equals 15 residues. Germline V gene data show CDR1 as LNHNV and CDR2 as YYDKDF (reference sequence). The V end lost 1 base, the J end lost 0 bases, and 10 bases lay between the germline ends. The CDR3 is CATSRAGQSSYEQYF. CDR3 DNA: TGTGCCACCAGCAGAGCGGGCCAGTCCTCCTACGAGCAGTACTTC.

The CDR3 loop is CASSLEPKETQYF. CDR3 bases: TGTGCCAGCTCGCTTGAGCCTAAAGAGACCCAGTACTTC. This sequence joins TRBV6-1 and TRBJ2-5; D not certain. This CDR3 has 13 residues. Germline loops: CDR1 MNHNS, CDR2 SASEGT. The V end lost 8 bases, the J end lost 3 bases, and 13 bases lay between the germline ends.